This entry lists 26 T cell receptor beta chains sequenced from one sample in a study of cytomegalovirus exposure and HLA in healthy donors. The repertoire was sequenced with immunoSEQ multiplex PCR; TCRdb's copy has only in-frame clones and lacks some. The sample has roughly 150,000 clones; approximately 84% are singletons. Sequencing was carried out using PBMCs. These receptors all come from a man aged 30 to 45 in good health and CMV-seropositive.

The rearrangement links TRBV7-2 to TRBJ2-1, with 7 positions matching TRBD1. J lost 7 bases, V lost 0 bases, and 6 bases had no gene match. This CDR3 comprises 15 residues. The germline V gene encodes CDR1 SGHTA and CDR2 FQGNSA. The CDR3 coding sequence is TGTGCCAGCAGCTTAGCGACAGGGTCGGAAAATGAGCAGTTCTTC. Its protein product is CASSLATGSENEQFF.

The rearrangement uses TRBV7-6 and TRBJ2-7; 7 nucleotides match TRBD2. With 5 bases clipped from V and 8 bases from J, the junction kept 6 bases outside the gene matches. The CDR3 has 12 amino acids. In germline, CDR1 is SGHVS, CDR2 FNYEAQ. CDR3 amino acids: CASSPGGEKQYF. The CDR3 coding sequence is TGTGCCAGCAGCCCTGGGGGGGAGAAGCAGTACTTC.

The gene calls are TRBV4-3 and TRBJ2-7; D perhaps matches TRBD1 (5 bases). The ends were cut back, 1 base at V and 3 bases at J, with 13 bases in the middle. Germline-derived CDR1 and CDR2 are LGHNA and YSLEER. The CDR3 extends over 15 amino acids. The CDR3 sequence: CASSQGVGQLYEQYF. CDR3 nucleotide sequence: TGCGCCAGCAGCCAAGGGGTTGGACAACTCTACGAGCAGTACTTC.

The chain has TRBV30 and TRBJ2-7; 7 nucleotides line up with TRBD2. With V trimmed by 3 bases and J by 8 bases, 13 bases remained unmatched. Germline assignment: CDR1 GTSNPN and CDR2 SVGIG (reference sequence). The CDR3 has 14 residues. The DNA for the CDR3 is TGTGCCTGGAGCGCTAGCGGCCTGTCTGTGAAGCAGTACTTC. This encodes CAWSASGLSVKQYF.

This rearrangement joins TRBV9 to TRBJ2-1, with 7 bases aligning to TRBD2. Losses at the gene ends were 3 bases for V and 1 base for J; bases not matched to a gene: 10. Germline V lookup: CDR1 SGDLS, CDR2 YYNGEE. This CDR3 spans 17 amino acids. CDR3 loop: CASSAGGGTHSYNEQFF. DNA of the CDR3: TGTGCCAGCAGCGCCGGGGGAGGGACTCATTCCTACAATGAGCAGTTCTTC.

The CDR3 DNA reads TGCAGCCTGTCCGGGACTAGCGGCTTCACAGATACGCAGTATTTT. Encoded protein: CSLSGTSGFTDTQYF. The chain recombines TRBV29-1 with TRBJ2-3; 11 nucleotides align to TRBD2. The trim removed 8 bases at V and 2 bases at J, leaving 9 bases unmatched. The CDR3 spans 15 residues. The germline gives CDR1 SQVTM, CDR2 ANQGSEA.

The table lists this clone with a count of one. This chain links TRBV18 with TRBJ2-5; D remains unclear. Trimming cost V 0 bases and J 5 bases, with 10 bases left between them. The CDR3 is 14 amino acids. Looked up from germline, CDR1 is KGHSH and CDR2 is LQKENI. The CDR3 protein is CASSPPRPSETQYF. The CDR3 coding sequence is TGTGCCAGCTCACCACCGCGGCCCTCGGAGACCCAGTACTTC.

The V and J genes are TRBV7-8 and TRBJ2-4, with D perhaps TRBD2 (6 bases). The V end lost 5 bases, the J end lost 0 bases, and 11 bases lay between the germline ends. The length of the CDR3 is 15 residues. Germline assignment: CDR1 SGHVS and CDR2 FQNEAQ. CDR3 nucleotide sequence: TGTGCCAGCAGCAGCCCGGGACTAGCCAAAAACATTCAGTACTTC. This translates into CASSSPGLAKNIQYF. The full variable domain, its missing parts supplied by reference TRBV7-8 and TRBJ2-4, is GAGVSQSPRYKVAKRGQDVALRCDPISGHVSLFWYQQALGQGPEFLTYFQNEAQLDKSGLPSDRFFAERPEGSVSTLKIQRTQQEDSAVYLCASSSPGLAKNIQYFGAGTRLSVL.

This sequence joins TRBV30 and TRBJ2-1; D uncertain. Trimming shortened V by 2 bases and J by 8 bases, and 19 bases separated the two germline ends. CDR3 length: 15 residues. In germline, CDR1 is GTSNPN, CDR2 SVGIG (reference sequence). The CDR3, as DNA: TGTGCCTGGAGTAGCAAAATTGATTTAGATGATGAGCAGTTCTTC. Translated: CAWSSKIDLDDEQFF.

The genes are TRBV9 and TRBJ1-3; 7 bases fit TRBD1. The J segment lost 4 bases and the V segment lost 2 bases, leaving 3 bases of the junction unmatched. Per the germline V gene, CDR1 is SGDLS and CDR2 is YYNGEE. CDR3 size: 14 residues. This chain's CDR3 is CASSVSQGGNTIYF. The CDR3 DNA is TGTGCCAGCAGCGTCTCACAGGGGGGAAACACCATATATTTT.

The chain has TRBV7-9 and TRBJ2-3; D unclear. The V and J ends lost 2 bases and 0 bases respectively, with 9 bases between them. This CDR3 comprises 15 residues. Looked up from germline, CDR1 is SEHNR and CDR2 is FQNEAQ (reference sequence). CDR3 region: CASSLLALSTDTQYF. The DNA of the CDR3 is TGTGCCAGCAGCTTATTAGCCCTAAGCACAGATACGCAGTATTTT.

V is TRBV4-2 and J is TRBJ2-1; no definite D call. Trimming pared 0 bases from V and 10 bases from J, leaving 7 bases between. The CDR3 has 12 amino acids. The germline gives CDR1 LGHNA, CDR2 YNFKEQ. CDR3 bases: TGTGCCAGCAGCCAAGACACGAGGGAGCAGTTCTTC. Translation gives CASSQDTREQFF.

DNA for the CDR3: TGTGCCAGCAGTGAAACCCCACTAGCGCCTTACAATGAGCAGTTCTTC. Its protein product is CASSETPLAPYNEQFF. The V gene is TRBV6-1, the J gene TRBJ2-1, with 7 nucleotides matching TRBD2. The CDR3 loop spans 16 amino acids. The trim removed 2 bases at V and 4 bases at J, leaving 8 bases unmatched. The germline V gene encodes CDR1 MNHNS and CDR2 SASEGT.

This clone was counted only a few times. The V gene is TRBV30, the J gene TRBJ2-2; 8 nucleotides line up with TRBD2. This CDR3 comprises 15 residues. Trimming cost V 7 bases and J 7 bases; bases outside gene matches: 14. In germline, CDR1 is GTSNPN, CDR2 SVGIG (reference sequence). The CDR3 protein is CASQIGREEIGELFF. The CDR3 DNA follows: TGTGCCTCCCAAATAGGGCGGGAGGAAATCGGGGAGCTGTTTTTT.

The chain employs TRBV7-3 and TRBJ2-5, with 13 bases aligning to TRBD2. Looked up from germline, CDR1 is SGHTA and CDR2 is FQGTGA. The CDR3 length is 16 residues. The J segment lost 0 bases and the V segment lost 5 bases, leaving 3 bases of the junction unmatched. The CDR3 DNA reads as TGTGCCAGCAGCCCAGGGACTAGCGGGGACCAAGAGACCCAGTACTTC. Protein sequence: CASSPGTSGDQETQYF.

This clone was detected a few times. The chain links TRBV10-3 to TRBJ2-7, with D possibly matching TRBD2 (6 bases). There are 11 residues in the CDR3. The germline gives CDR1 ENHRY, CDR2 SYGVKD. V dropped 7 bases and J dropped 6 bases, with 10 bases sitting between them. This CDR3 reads CAIILASEQYF. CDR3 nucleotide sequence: TGTGCCATCATCCTAGCGAGCGAGCAGTACTTC.

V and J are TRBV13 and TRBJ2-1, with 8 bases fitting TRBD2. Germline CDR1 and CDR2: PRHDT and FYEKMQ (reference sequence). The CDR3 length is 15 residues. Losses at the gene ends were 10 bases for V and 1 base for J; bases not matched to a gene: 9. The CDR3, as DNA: TGTGCCACCTTAACGCGGGGGGCGTCCTACAATGAGCAGTTCTTC. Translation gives CATLTRGASYNEQFF.

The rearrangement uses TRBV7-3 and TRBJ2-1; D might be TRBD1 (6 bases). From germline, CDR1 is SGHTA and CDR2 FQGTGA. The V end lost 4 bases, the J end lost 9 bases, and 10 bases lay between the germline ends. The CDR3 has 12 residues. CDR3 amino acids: CASSSSGVEQFF. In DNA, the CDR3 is TGTGCCAGCAGCTCTTCAGGGGTTGAGCAGTTCTTC.

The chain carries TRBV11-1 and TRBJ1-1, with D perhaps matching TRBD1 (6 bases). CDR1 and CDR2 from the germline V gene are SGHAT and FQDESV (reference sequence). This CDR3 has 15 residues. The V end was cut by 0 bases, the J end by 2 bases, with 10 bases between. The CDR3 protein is CASSLATGVNTEAFF. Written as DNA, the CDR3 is TGTGCCAGCAGCTTAGCGACAGGAGTTAACACTGAAGCTTTCTTT. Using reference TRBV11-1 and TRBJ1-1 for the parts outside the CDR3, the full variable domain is EAEVAQSPRYKITEKSQAVAFWCDPISGHATLYWYRQILGQGPELLVQFQDESVVDDSQLPKDRFSAERLKGVDSTLKIQPAELGDSAMYLCASSLATGVNTEAFFGQGTRLTVV.

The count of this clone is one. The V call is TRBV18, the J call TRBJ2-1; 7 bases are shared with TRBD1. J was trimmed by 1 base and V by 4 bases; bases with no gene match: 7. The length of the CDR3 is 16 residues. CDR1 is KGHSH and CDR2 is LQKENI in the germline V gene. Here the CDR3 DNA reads TGTGCCAGCTCACGGGACAGTCCCCTTTCCTACAATGAGCAGTTCTTC. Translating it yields CASSRDSPLSYNEQFF.

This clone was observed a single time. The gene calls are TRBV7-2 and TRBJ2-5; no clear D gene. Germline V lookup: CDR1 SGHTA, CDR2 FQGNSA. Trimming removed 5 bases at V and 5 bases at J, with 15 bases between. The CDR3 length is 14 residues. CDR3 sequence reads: CASSPGSERETQYF. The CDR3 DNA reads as TGTGCCAGCAGCCCCGGTTCGGAGAGGGAGACCCAGTACTTC. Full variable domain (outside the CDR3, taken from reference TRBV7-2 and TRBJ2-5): GAGVSQSPSNKVTEKGKDVELRCDPISGHTALYWYRQSLGQGLEFLIYFQGNSAPDKSGLPSDRFSAERTGGSVSTLTIQRTQQEDSAVYLCASSPGSERETQYFGPGTRLLVL.

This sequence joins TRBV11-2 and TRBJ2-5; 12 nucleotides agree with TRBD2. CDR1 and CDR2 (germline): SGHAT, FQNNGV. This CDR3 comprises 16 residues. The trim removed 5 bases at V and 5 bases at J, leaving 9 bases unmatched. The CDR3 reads CASSPPGLAGWETQYF. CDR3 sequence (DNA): TGTGCCAGCAGCCCACCCGGACTAGCGGGATGGGAGACCCAGTACTTC.

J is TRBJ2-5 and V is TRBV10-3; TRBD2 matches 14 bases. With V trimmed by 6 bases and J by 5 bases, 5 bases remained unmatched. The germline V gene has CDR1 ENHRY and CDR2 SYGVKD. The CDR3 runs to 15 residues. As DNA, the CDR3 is TGTGCCATCAGCTACGGACTAGCGGGAGGTGAGACCCAGTACTTC. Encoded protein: CAISYGLAGGETQYF.

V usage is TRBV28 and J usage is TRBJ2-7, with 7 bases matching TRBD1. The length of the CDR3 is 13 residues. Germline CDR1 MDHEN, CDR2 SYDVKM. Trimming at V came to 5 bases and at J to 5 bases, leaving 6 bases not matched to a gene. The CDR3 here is CASSQGQRHEQYF. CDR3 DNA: TGTGCCAGCAGTCAGGGACAGCGGCACGAGCAGTACTTC.

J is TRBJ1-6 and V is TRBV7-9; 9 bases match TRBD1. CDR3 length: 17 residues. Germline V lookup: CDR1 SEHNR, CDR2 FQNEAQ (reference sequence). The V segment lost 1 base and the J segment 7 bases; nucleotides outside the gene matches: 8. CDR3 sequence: CASSLDTGTGKNSPLHF. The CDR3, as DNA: TGTGCCAGCAGCTTAGACACCGGGACAGGGAAGAATTCACCCCTCCACTTT. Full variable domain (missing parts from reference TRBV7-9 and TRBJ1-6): DTGVSQNPRHKITKRGQNVTFRCDPISEHNRLYWYRQTLGQGPEFLTYFQNEAQLEKSRLLSDRFSAERPKGSFSTLEIQRTEQGDSAMYLCASSLDTGTGKNSPLHFGNGTRLTVT.

CDR3 loop: CASSTSGLLNTGELFF. The CDR3 region has the DNA TGTGCCAGCAGTACCTCCGGACTATTGAACACCGGGGAGCTGTTTTTT. The chain joins TRBV5-4 to TRBJ2-2, with a possible D match to TRBD2 (6 bases). Trimming removed 5 bases from V and 1 base from J, with 15 bases in between. Germline values: CDR1 SGHNT, CDR2 YYREEE (reference sequence). This CDR3 has 16 amino acids.